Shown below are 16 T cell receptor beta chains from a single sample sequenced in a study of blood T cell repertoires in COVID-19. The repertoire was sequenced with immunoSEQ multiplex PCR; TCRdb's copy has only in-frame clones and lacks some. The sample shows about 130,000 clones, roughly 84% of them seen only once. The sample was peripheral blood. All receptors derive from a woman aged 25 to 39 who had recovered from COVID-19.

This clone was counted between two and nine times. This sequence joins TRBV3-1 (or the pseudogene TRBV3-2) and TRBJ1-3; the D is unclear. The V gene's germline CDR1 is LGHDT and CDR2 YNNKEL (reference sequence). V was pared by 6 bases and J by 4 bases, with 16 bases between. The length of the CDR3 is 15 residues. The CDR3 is CASRHRETAGNTIYF. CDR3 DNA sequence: TGTGCCAGCAGGCACCGGGAGACGGCAGGAAACACCATATATTTT.

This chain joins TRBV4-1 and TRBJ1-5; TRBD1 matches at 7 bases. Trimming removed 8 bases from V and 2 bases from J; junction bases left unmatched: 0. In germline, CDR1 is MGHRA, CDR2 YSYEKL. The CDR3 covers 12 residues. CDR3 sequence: CASGQGNQPQHF. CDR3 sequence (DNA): TGCGCCAGCGGACAGGGCAATCAGCCCCAGCATTTT.

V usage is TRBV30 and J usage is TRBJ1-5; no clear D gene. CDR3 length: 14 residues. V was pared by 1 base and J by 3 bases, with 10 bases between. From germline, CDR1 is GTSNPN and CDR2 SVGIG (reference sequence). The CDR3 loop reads CAWSGSTPNQPQHF. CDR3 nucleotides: TGTGCCTGGAGTGGCAGTACCCCCAATCAGCCCCAGCATTTT.

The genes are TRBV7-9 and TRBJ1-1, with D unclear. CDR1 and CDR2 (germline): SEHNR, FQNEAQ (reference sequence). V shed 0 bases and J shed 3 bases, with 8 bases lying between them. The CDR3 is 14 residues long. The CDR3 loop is CASSLAAMHTEAFF. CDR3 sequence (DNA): TGTGCCAGCAGCTTAGCGGCAATGCACACTGAAGCTTTCTTT.

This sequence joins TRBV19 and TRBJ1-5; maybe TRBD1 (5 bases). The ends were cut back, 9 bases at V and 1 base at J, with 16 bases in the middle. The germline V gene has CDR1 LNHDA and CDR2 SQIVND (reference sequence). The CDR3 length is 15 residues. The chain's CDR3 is CASRETAGSNQPQHF. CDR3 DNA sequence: TGTGCCAGCCGAGAGACGGCAGGGAGCAATCAGCCCCAGCATTTT.

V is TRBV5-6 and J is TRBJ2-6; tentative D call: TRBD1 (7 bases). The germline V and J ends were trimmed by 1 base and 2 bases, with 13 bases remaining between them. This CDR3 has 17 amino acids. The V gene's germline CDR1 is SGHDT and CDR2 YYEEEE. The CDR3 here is CASSLFRGAAGANVLTF. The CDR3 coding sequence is TGTGCCAGCAGCTTGTTCAGGGGGGCGGCTGGGGCCAACGTCCTGACTTTC.

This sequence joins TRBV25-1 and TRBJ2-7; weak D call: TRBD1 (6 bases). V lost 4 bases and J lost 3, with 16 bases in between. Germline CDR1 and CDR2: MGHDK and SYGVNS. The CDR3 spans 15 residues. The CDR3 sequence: CASSATGLGGYEQYF. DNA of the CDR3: TGTGCCAGCAGTGCCACAGGCCTAGGGGGCTACGAGCAGTACTTC.

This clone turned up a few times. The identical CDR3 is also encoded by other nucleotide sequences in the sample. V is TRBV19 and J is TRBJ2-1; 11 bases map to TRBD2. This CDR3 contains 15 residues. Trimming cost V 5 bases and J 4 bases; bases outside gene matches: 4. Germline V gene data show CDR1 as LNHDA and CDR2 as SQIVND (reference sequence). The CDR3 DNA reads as TGTGCCAGTAGTGTGACTAGCGGGGATTACAATGAGCAGTTCTTC. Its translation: CASSVTSGDYNEQFF.

CDR3 DNA sequence: TGTGCCAGCAGCTTGACTAGCGGGACAGGTAATGAGCAGTTCTTC. Amino acids: CASSLTSGTGNEQFF. V usage is TRBV7-2 and J usage is TRBJ2-1, with 11 nucleotides matching TRBD2. The CDR3 is 15 amino acids. The J segment lost 7 bases and the V segment lost 3 bases, leaving 5 bases of the junction unmatched. CDR1 and CDR2 from the germline V gene are SGHTA and FQGNSA. The complete variable domain, with remaining parts taken from reference TRBV7-2 and TRBJ2-1, reads GAGVSQSPSNKVTEKGKDVELRCDPISGHTALYWYRQSLGQGLEFLIYFQGNSAPDKSGLPSDRFSAERTGGSVSTLTIQRTQQEDSAVYLCASSLTSGTGNEQFFGPGTRLTVL.

The DNA of the CDR3 is TGTGCCAGCAGCCGGGGACAGGGGAAAAGGAGCAATCAGCCCCAGCATTTT. Translating it yields CASSRGQGKRSNQPQHF. V and J are TRBV7-6 and TRBJ1-5; 10 positions agree with TRBD1. The CDR3 runs to 17 residues. CDR1 SGHVS and CDR2 FNYEAQ come from the germline V gene. Trimming removed 5 bases from V and 1 base from J; junction bases left unmatched: 8. Filled out from reference TRBV7-6 and TRBJ1-5, the complete variable domain reads GAGVSQSPRYKVTKRGQDVALRCDPISGHVSLYWYRQALGQGPEFLTYFNYEAQQDKSGLPNDRFSAERPEGSISTLTIQRTEQRDSAMYRCASSRGQGKRSNQPQHFGDGTRLSIL.

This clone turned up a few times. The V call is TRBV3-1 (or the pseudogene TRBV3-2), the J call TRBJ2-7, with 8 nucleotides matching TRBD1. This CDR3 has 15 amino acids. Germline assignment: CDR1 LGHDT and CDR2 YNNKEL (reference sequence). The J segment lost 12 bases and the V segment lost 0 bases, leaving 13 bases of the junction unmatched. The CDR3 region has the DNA TGTGCCAGCAGCCAAGATGCAAGTATTGGCAGGGGGCTGTACTTC. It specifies CASSQDASIGRGLYF.

The CDR3: CASSRGTVSPLHF. The CDR3 nucleotides are TGTGCCAGCAGCCGTGGGACAGTGTCGCCCCTCCACTTT. The chain employs TRBV7-8 and TRBJ1-6; 7 nucleotides line up with TRBD1. Germline lookup yields CDR1 SGHVS and CDR2 FQNEAQ. This CDR3 has 13 amino acids. Germline trimming cut 5 bases from V and 13 bases from J; bases unmatched to any gene: 8. Variable domain in full (rest from reference TRBV7-8 and TRBJ1-6): GAGVSQSPRYKVAKRGQDVALRCDPISGHVSLFWYQQALGQGPEFLTYFQNEAQLDKSGLPSDRFFAERPEGSVSTLKIQRTQQEDSAVYLCASSRGTVSPLHFGNGTRLTVT.

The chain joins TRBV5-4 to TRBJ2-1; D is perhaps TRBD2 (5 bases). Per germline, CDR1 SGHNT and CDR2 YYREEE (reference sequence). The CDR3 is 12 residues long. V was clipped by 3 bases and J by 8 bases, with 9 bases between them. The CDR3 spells CASSSLAHEQFF. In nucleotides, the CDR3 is TGTGCCAGCAGCTCGTTAGCGCATGAGCAGTTCTTC.

The CDR3 reads CPRSVGGGPRGDQPQHF. CDR3 DNA: TGTCCCCGCAGCGTTGGGGGGGGCCCTCGGGGCGATCAGCCCCAGCATTTT. The rearrangement joins TRBV9 to TRBJ1-5; D possibly corresponds to TRBD1 (6 bases). This CDR3 contains 17 residues. Looked up from germline, CDR1 is SGDLS and CDR2 is YYNGEE.

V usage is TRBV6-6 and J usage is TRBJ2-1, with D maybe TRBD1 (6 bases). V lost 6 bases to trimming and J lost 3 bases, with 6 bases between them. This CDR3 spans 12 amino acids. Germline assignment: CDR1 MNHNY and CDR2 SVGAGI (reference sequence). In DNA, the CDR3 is TGTGCCAGCAGGGACAGCTACAATGAGCAGTTCTTC. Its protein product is CASRDSYNEQFF.

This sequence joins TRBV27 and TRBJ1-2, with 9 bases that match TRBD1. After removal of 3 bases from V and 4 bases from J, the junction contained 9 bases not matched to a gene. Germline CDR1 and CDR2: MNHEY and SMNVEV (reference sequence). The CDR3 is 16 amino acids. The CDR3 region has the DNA TGTGCCAGCAGTTTCCTTAGGACAGGGGTTTTCTATGGCTACACCTTC. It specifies CASSFLRTGVFYGYTF.